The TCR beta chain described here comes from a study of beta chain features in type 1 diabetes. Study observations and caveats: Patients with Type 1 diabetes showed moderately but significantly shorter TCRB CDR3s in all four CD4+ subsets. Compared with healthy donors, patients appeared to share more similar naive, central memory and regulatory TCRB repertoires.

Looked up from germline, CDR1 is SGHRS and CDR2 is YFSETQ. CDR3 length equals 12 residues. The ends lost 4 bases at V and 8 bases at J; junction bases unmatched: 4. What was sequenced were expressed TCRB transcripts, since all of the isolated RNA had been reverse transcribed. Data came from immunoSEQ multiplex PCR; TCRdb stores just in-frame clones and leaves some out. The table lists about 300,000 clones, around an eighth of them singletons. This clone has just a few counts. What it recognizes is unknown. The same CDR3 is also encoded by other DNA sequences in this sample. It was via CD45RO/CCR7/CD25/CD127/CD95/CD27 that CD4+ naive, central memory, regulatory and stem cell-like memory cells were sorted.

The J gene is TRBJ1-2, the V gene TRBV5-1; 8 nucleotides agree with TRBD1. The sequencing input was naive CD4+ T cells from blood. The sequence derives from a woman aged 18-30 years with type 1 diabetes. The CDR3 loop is CASSLDRDGYTF. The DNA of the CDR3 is TGCGCCAGCAGCCTGGACAGGGACGGCTACACCTTC.